This T cell receptor beta chain derives from a study of T cell changes during pregnancy in multiple sclerosis. Sequenced by immunoSEQ multiplex PCR; TCRdb stores in-frame clones only, minus some. The sample comprises about 51,000 clones, over 80% of which are singletons, and approximately 0.61% rests with the top ten. This CDR3 region has 12 residues. CDR1 SQVTM and CDR2 ANQGSEA come from the germline V gene. Trimming removed 6 bases from V and 8 bases from J, with 15 bases in between. This clonotype originated in a female donor with multiple sclerosis, enrolled in a pregnancy study. The chain recombines TRBV29-1 with TRBJ2-3; D gene unclear. This material consisted of CD4+ T cells from peripheral blood mononuclear cells, taken in the third trimester of pregnancy. CDR3 DNA: TGCAGCGTCGCCGACAAGCCGGTTACGCAGTATTTT. It codes for CSVADKPVTQYF.